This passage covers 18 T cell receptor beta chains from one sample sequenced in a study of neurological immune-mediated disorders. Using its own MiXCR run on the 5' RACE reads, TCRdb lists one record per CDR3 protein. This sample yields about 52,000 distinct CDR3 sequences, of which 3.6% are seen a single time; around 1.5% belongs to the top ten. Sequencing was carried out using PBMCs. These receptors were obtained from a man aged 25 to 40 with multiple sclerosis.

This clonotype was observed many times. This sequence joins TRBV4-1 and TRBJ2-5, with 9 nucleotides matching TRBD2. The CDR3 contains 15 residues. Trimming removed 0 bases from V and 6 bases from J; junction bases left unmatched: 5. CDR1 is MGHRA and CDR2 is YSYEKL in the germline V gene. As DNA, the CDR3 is TGCGCCAGCAGCCAAGATAGTAGCGGGGGCAAGACCCAGTACTTC. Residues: CASSQDSSGGKTQYF.

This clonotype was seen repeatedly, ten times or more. CDR3 DNA sequence: TGTGCCAGCAGTCAAACCCCGGACGGATCCTACGAGCAGTACTTC. The encoded protein is CASSQTPDGSYEQYF. V and J are TRBV27 and TRBJ2-7; D unresolved. CDR1 is MNHEY, CDR2 SMNVEV, per germline (reference sequence). The CDR3 has 15 amino acids. V lost 5 bases, J lost 1 base, and 15 bases lay in between.

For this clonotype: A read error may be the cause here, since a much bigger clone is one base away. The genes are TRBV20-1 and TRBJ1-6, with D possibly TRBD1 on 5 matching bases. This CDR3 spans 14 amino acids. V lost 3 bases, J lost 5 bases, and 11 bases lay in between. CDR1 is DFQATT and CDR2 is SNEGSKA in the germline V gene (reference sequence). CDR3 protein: CSASRGENNSPLHF. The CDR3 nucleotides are TGCAGTGCTAGTAGAGGGGAAAATAATTCACCCCTCCACTTT.

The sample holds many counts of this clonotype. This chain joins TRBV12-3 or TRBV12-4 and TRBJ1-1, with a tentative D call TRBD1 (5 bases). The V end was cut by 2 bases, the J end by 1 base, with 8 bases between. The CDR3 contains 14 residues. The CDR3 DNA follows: TGTGCCAGCAGTTTATATCAGGGGAACACTGAAGCTTTCTTT. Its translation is CASSLYQGNTEAFF.

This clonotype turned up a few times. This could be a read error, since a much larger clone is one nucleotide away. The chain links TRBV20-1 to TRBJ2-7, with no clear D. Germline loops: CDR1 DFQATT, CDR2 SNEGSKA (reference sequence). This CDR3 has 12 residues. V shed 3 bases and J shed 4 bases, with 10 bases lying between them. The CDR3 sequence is CSARERRYEQYF. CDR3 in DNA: TGCAGTGCTAGGGAAAGACGGTACGAGCAGTACTTC.

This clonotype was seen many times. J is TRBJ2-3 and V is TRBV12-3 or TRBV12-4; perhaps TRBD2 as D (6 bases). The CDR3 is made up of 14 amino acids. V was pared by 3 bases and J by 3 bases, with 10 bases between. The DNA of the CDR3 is TGTGCCAGCAGTTTGGGAGGTAGAACAGATACGCAGTATTTT. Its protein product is CASSLGGRTDTQYF.

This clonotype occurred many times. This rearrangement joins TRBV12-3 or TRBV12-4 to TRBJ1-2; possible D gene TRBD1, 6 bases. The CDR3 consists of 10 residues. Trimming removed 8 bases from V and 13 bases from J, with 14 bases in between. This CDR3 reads CASAPGQSTF. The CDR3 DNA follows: TGTGCCAGCGCTCCAGGACAGAGCACCTTC.

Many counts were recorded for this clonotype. The chain's CDR3 is CASSPTRTGAREQYF. In DNA form, the CDR3 reads TGTGCCAGCAGCCCGACTCGGACAGGAGCACGCGAGCAGTACTTC. The chain couples TRBV6-5 to TRBJ2-7, with 7 bases fitting TRBD1. CDR3 length: 15 amino acids. Looked up from germline, CDR1 is MNHEY and CDR2 is SVGAGI. Unmatched junction bases numbered 14, after V lost 6 bases and J lost 6 bases.

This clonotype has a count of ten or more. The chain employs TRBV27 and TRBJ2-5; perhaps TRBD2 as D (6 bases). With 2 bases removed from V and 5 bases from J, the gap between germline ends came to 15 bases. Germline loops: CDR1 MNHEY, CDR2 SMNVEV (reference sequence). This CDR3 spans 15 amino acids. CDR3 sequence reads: CASSLSGLWGETQYF. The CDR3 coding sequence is TGTGCCAGCAGTTTAAGCGGGTTGTGGGGGGAGACCCAGTACTTC.

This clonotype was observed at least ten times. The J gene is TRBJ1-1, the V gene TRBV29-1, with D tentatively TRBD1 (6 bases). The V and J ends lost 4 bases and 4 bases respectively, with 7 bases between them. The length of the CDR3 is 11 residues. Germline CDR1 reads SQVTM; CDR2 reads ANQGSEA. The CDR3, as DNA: TGCAGCGTTGCACAGGGCACTGAAGCTTTCTTT. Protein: CSVAQGTEAFF.

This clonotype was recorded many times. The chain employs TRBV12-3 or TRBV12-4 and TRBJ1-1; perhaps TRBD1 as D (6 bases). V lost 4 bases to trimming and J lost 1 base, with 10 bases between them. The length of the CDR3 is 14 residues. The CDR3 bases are TGTGCCAGCAGTTCCGGGACACCGAACACTGAAGCTTTCTTT. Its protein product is CASSSGTPNTEAFF.

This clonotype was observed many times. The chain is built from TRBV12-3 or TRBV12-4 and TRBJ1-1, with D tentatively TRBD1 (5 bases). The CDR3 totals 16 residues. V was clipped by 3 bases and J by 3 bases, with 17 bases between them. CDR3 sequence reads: CASSLGQGEGDTEAFF. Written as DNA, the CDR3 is TGTGCCAGCAGTTTGGGGCAGGGAGAAGGAGACACTGAAGCTTTCTTT.

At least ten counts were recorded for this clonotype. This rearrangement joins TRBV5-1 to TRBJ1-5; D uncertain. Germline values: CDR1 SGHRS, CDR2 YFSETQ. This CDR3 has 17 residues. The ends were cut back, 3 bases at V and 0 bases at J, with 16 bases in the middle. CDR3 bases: TGCGCCAGCAGCTCCGGGGAGGGCATTCATAGCAATCAGCCCCAGCATTTT. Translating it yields CASSSGEGIHSNQPQHF.

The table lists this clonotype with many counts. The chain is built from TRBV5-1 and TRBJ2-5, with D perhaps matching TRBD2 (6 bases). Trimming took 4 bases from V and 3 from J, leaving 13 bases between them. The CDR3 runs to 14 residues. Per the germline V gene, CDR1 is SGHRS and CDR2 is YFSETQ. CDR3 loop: CASSQGTAKETQYF. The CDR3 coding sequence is TGCGCCAGCAGCCAAGGGACTGCCAAAGAGACCCAGTACTTC.

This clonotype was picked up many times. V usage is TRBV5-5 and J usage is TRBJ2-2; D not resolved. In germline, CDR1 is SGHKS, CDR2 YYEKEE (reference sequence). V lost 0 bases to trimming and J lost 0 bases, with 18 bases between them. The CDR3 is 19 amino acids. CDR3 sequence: CASSLGLPLTKSNTGELFF. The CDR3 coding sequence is TGTGCCAGCAGCTTGGGACTTCCCCTAACCAAATCGAACACCGGGGAGCTGTTTTTT. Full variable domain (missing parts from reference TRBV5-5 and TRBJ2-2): DAGVTQSPTHLIKTRGQQVTLRCSPISGHKSVSWYQQVLGQGPQFIFQYYEKEERGRGNFPDRFSARQFPNYSSELNVNALLLGDSALYLCASSLGLPLTKSNTGELFFGEGSRLTVL.

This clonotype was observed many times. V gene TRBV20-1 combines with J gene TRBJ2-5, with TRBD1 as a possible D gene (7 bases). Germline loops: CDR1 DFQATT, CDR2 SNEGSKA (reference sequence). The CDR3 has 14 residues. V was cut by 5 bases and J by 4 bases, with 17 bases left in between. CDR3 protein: CSAVPGGQGETQYF. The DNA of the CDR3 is TGCAGTGCTGTCCCAGGGGGGCAAGGAGAGACCCAGTACTTC.

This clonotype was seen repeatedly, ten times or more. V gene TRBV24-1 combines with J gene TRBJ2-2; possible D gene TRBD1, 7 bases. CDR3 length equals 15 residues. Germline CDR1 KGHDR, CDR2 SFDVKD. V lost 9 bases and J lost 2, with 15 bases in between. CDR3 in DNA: TGTGCCACCGGGGCGGGACAGCGAAACACCGGGGAGCTGTTTTTT. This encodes CATGAGQRNTGELFF.

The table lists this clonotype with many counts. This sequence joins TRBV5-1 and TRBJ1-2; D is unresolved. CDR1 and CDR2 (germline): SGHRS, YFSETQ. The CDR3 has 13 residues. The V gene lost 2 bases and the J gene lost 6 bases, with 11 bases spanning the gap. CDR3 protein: CASSFLGVDGYTF. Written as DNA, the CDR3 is TGCGCCAGCAGCTTTCTCGGAGTTGATGGCTACACCTTC.